The 17 T cell receptor beta chains given below trace back to one sample, sequenced in a study of cytomegalovirus exposure and HLA in healthy donors. Both 60 Vbeta primers and 13 Jbeta primers went into the PCR. Clones were sequenced by immunoSEQ multiplex PCR, and TCRdb holds only the in-frame ones, with some missing. The table shows around 30,000 clones, with around two thirds occurring only once. Source material: PBMCs. All receptors derive from a man aged 45-65 years in good health and CMV-seropositive.

The chain joins TRBV6-5 to TRBJ1-1; tentatively, D is TRBD1 (6 bases). Per the germline V gene, CDR1 is MNHEY and CDR2 is SVGAGI. This CDR3 contains 14 residues. Trimming removed 2 bases at V and 2 bases at J, with 9 bases between. In nucleotides, the CDR3 is TGTGCCAGCAGTTACCAGGGGACAAACACTGAAGCTTTCTTT. This gives the protein CASSYQGTNTEAFF.

The chain couples TRBV18 to TRBJ2-5; possible D gene TRBD2, 6 bases. The CDR3 extends over 14 amino acids. V was pared by 3 bases and J by 2 bases, with 10 bases between. CDR1 and CDR2 (germline): KGHSH, LQKENI. The CDR3 spells CASSPAGKQETQYF. The CDR3 nucleotides are TGTGCCAGCTCACCCGCGGGGAAACAAGAGACCCAGTACTTC.

The chain employs TRBV7-9 and TRBJ2-3; unclear D gene. The CDR3 loop spans 14 amino acids. Germline-derived CDR1 and CDR2 are SEHNR and FQNEAQ (reference sequence). V was cut by 8 bases and J by 2 bases, with 14 bases left in between. CDR3 amino acids: CASHRSADTDTQYF. Here the CDR3 DNA reads TGTGCCAGCCATAGGAGTGCCGACACAGATACGCAGTATTTT. The entire variable domain, with the rest obtained from reference TRBV7-9 and TRBJ2-3, is as follows: DTGVSQNPRHKITKRGQNVTFRCDPISEHNRLYWYRQTLGQGPEFLTYFQNEAQLEKSRLLSDRFSAERPKGSFSTLEIQRTEQGDSAMYLCASHRSADTDTQYFGPGTRLTVL.

This clone has a handful of counts. The CDR3 here is CASSVAGGQGTEAFF. Written as DNA, the CDR3 is TGTGCCAGCAGCGTAGCCGGGGGGCAGGGGACTGAAGCTTTCTTT. The rearrangement links TRBV9 to TRBJ1-1; D may be TRBD1 (6 bases). V lost 0 bases, J lost 5 bases, and 14 bases lay in between. CDR3 length equals 15 residues. Germline-derived CDR1 and CDR2 are SGDLS and YYNGEE.

The CDR3 protein is CASSASGGKDTQYF. Written as DNA, the CDR3 is TGTGCCAGCAGTGCTAGCGGGGGAAAAGATACGCAGTATTTT. The chain carries TRBV2 and TRBJ2-3; 10 bases agree with TRBD2. Germline V gene data show CDR1 as SNHLY and CDR2 as FYNNEI. This CDR3 comprises 14 residues. V gave up 4 bases and J gave up 5 bases; unmatched junction bases: 3.

V usage is TRBV29-1 and J usage is TRBJ2-5, with 9 bases identical to TRBD2. Unmatched junction bases numbered 7, after V lost 0 bases and J lost 5 bases. Looked up from germline, CDR1 is SQVTM and CDR2 is ANQGSEA. The CDR3 runs to 15 residues. CDR3 region: CSVEDVPSGEETQYF. The CDR3 DNA reads TGCAGCGTTGAAGATGTTCCTAGCGGGGAGGAGACCCAGTACTTC.

The chain couples TRBV29-1 to TRBJ2-5, with D possibly being TRBD1 (6 bases). CDR1 and CDR2 (germline): SQVTM, ANQGSEA. The CDR3 consists of 13 residues. The germline V and J ends were trimmed by 3 bases and 1 base, with 9 bases remaining between them. The DNA for the CDR3 is TGCAGCGTTGAGGACAGCGGCCAAGAGACCCAGTACTTC. Amino acids: CSVEDSGQETQYF.

The rearrangement uses TRBV11-3 and TRBJ2-1; 10 nucleotides align to TRBD2. With 5 bases clipped from V and 4 bases from J, the junction kept 5 bases outside the gene matches. The CDR3 is 15 amino acids. CDR1 and CDR2 from the germline V gene are SGHNT and YENEEA. The CDR3 DNA reads TGTGCCAGCAGCCAAAGCGGGGGGGCTTACAATGAGCAGTTCTTC. Encoded protein: CASSQSGGAYNEQFF.

V gene TRBV4-1 combines with J gene TRBJ2-1; D gene ambiguous. The CDR3 extends over 17 amino acids. CDR1 and CDR2 (germline): MGHRA, YSYEKL. V lost 2 bases, J lost 0 bases, and 14 bases lay in between. CDR3: CASSQLFLPSSYNEQFF. In DNA form, the CDR3 reads TGCGCCAGCAGCCAACTCTTTCTGCCCAGCTCCTACAATGAGCAGTTCTTC.

V gene TRBV6-5 combines with J gene TRBJ1-2, with D possibly being TRBD1 (6 bases). The length of the CDR3 is 13 residues. From germline, CDR1 is MNHEY and CDR2 SVGAGI. Trimming shortened V by 0 bases and J by 4 bases, and 6 bases separated the two germline ends. Here the CDR3 reads CASSYSTGYGYTF. The CDR3 DNA follows: TGTGCCAGCAGTTACTCGACAGGCTATGGCTACACCTTC.

Comment on this clone: One junction end does not reproduce the germline sequence, and a read error may be involved. J is TRBJ2-1 and V is TRBV27, with 7 nucleotides matching TRBD1. Germline CDR1 and CDR2: MNHEY and SMNVEV (reference sequence). The length of the CDR3 is 13 residues. In DNA, the CDR3 is TGTGCCAGCAGTCCTTACAGGGGCAATGGGCAGTTCTTC. Its translation is CASSPYRGNGQFF.

The chain uses TRBV10-2 and TRBJ1-1, with a possible D match to TRBD1 (6 bases). The CDR3 runs 15 residues. V was shortened by 4 bases and J by 4 bases, with 16 bases between the two germline ends. Germline V gives CDR1 WSHSY, CDR2 SAAADI. In DNA, the CDR3 is TGCGCCAGCAGTGTATCGGGGCGGGGGGCCACTGAAGCTTTCTTT. Its translation: CASSVSGRGATEAFF.

The genes are TRBV6-4 and TRBJ2-1; 11 bases are shared with TRBD2. V was clipped by 6 bases and J by 6 bases; unmatched bases: 7. CDR1 and CDR2 (germline): MRHNA, SNTAGT. The CDR3 runs 15 residues. CDR3 in amino acids: CASSSGTSGPNEQFF. CDR3 bases: TGTGCCAGCAGCTCCGGGACTAGCGGACCCAATGAGCAGTTCTTC.

This clone was observed a single time. V gene TRBV30 combines with J gene TRBJ2-7; D possibly corresponds to TRBD2 (5 bases). The V gene lost 2 bases and the J gene lost 2 bases, with 7 bases spanning the gap. The length of the CDR3 is 12 residues. In germline, CDR1 is GTSNPN, CDR2 SVGIG (reference sequence). The DNA of the CDR3 is TGTGCCTGGAGTAGCGGACCCTACGAGCAGTACTTC. It encodes CAWSSGPYEQYF.

The chain uses TRBV9 and TRBJ2-7; a weak D match, TRBD1 (7 bases). Per the germline V gene, CDR1 is SGDLS and CDR2 is YYNGEE. Trimming cost V 0 bases and J 3 bases, with 13 bases left between them. This CDR3 has 15 residues. As DNA, the CDR3 is TGTGCCAGCAGCGTAGCGGGGGACAGCATCTACGAGCAGTACTTC. As protein: CASSVAGDSIYEQYF.

The chain is built from TRBV2 and TRBJ2-1; D ambiguous. The V gene's germline CDR1 is SNHLY and CDR2 FYNNEI. Between the trimmed V and J ends, which lost 5 bases and 4 bases, there was a span of 18 bases. This CDR3 region has 16 residues. DNA of the CDR3: TGTGCCAGCAGTCCAAGCCTCCCAGTAGCTTACAATGAGCAGTTCTTC. It translates to CASSPSLPVAYNEQFF.

The chain employs TRBV9 and TRBJ2-7, with 8 bases identical to TRBD2. This CDR3 contains 15 residues. Germline V gene sequence: CDR1 SGDLS, CDR2 YYNGEE. The V and J ends lost 0 bases and 2 bases, in that order; junction bases with no gene match: 4. CDR3 sequence: CASSVASGGTYEQYF. In DNA form, the CDR3 reads TGTGCCAGCAGCGTAGCATCGGGAGGGACCTACGAGCAGTACTTC.